The text below deals with one TCR beta chain. The record originates from a study of blood T cell repertoires in COVID-19. Overall study: COVID-19 samples collected from the United States, Italy and Spain covered acute and convalescent phases. PBMCs, B-cell-depleted T cells, or T cells were the source of the cDNA or gDNA that made up the material.

Per the authors' pipeline: Amplification with reference gene primers provided the estimates of nucleated cell counts. The table came from immunoSEQ multiplex PCR; TCRdb's copy has only in-frame clones and leaves some out. That table gives V, J and clone size, and the DNA gave D and trimming. The data hold around 26,000 clones, with about 91% observed a single time. Trimming took off 5 bases at V and 7 bases at J, with 21 bases between the two ends. The CDR3 has 17 amino acids. Germline CDR1 reads LGHNA; CDR2 reads YNFKEQ. The sequence was collected from a man between 65 and 79 years old with active COVID-19. This chain connects TRBV4-2 to TRBJ1-6; D may be TRBD1 (5 bases). The sequenced sample was peripheral blood. DNA of the CDR3: TGTGCCAGCAGCAGAAACCTGGGGGGGAATTTGAATTCACCCCTCCACTTT. The encoded protein is CASSRNLGGNLNSPLHF.